This passage covers 26 T cell receptor beta chains from one sample sequenced in a study of human T cells and chemical hapten exposure. The sample's time point: patch test 3, about 24 weeks after DPC sensitization. The treatment here: therapeutic diphenylcyclopropenone sensitization with weekly scalp DPC. TCRdb ran MiXCR on the RACE reads and lists one entry per CDR3 protein. This table has 80,000 to 100,000 distinct CDR3 sequences, 11% appearing once. The starting material was whole blood, obtained in connection with sensitization to the hapten diphenylcyclopropenone (DPC). The receptors stem from a woman aged 45 to 65 with alopecia areata. Some clones in this sample may be carry-over from other donors' samples.

This clonotype has just a few counts. The V gene is TRBV6-2 or TRBV6-3, the J gene TRBJ2-1, with 12 bases lining up with TRBD2. Germline CDR1 and CDR2: MNHEY and SVGEGT. The CDR3 totals 16 residues. After removal of 0 bases from V and 9 bases from J, the junction contained 6 bases not matched to a gene. The CDR3 region has the DNA TGTGCCAGCAGTTACTCCTCCCCTAGCGGGAGGGCTGAGCAGTTCTTC. This translates into CASSYSSPSGRAEQFF.

This clonotype turned up a few times. This chain connects TRBV18 to TRBJ1-1; a possible D gene is TRBD1 (5 bases). The CDR3 has 14 amino acids. Deletions cut 4 bases from V and 4 bases from J, with 13 bases between. Germline V lookup: CDR1 KGHSH, CDR2 LQKENI. In DNA, the CDR3 is TGTGCCAGCTCACTTGGGACGGATCCCACTGAAGCTTTCTTT. It translates to CASSLGTDPTEAFF.

This chain connects TRBV29-1 to TRBJ2-7; TRBD2 matches 13 bases. The CDR3 spans 16 residues. The V gene's germline CDR1 is SQVTM and CDR2 ANQGSEA. CDR3: CSVSGLAGASSYEQYF. In DNA, the CDR3 is TGCAGTGTATCAGGACTAGCGGGAGCCTCCTCCTACGAGCAGTACTTC.

This clonotype was recorded a few times. This chain's CDR3 is CSARDSRGGWQETQYF. The CDR3 DNA reads TGCAGTGCTAGAGATAGCAGGGGGGGATGGCAAGAGACCCAGTACTTC. V usage is TRBV20-1 and J usage is TRBJ2-5; TRBD1 or TRBD2 may be the D gene (7 bases each). This CDR3 is built from 16 residues. Germline V gene sequence: CDR1 DFQATT, CDR2 SNEGSKA (reference sequence). Trimming cost V 0 bases and J 2 bases, with 16 bases left between them.

This clonotype appeared a few times. V gene TRBV20-1 combines with J gene TRBJ2-7, with D unclear. Germline loops: CDR1 DFQATT, CDR2 SNEGSKA (reference sequence). V dropped 3 bases and J dropped 3 bases, with 21 bases sitting between them. CDR3 size: 16 residues. CDR3 protein: CSARSDSGDHYYEQYF. CDR3 DNA sequence: TGCAGTGCTAGGTCAGATTCAGGAGATCACTACTACGAGCAGTACTTC.

This clonotype was seen many times. V is TRBV11-2 and J is TRBJ1-2, with unresolved D. The CDR3 spans 15 residues. Germline CDR1 SGHAT, CDR2 FQNNGV. The V end lost 0 bases, the J end lost 4 bases, and 12 bases lay between the germline ends. The CDR3 here is CASSLDLGTFYGYTF. Here the CDR3 DNA reads TGTGCCAGCAGCTTAGATCTAGGAACCTTCTATGGCTACACCTTC. Complete variable domain (other parts from reference TRBV11-2 and TRBJ1-2): EAGVAQSPRYKIIEKRQSVAFWCNPISGHATLYWYQQILGQGPKLLIQFQNNGVVDDSQLPKDRFSAERLKGVDSTLKIQPAKLEDSAVYLCASSLDLGTFYGYTFGSGTRLTVV.

This clonotype was recorded many times. CDR3 in amino acids: CASSQGQGPNEKLFF. The CDR3, as DNA: TGCGCCAGCAGCCAAGGACAGGGTCCTAATGAAAAACTGTTTTTT. This chain uses TRBV4-3 with TRBJ1-4; 7 bases map to TRBD1. Trimming removed 1 base from V and 3 bases from J; junction bases left unmatched: 2. The V gene's germline CDR1 is LGHNA and CDR2 YSLEER. The CDR3 runs to 15 residues.

A word on this clonotype: A much larger clone differs by one base, so this may be a read error. The rearrangement joins TRBV7-2 to TRBJ2-2; 7 nucleotides agree with TRBD1. There are 16 residues in the CDR3. CDR1 is SGHTA and CDR2 is FQGNSA in the germline V gene. The CDR3 loop is CASRPRGRRYTGELIF. The CDR3, as DNA: TGTGCCAGCAGACCAAGGGGGCGCCGGTACACCGGGGAGCTGATTTTT. The variable domain in full, completed from reference TRBV7-2 and TRBJ2-2, reads GAGVSQSPSNKVTEKGKDVELRCDPISGHTALYWYRQSLGQGLEFLIYFQGNSAPDKSGLPSDRFSAERTGGSVSTLTIQRTQQEDSAVYLCASRPRGRRYTGELIFGEGSRLTVL.

The V and J genes are TRBV18 and TRBJ2-3; 8 nucleotides match TRBD2. This CDR3 spans 15 amino acids. Trimming cost V 4 bases and J 3 bases; bases outside gene matches: 6. From germline, CDR1 is KGHSH and CDR2 LQKENI. DNA for the CDR3: TGTGCCAGCTCACTAGCGGGAAGACCAACAGATACGCAGTATTTT. It yields the protein CASSLAGRPTDTQYF. Full variable domain (remainder filled in from reference TRBV18 and TRBJ2-3): NAGVMQNPRHLVRRRGQEARLRCSPMKGHSHVYWYRQLPEEGLKFMVYLQKENIIDESGMPKERFSAEFPKEGPSILRIQQVVRGDSAAYFCASSLAGRPTDTQYFGPGTRLTVL.

The chain combines TRBV7-2 with TRBJ2-1; D might be TRBD2 (6 bases). Germline V gives CDR1 SGHTA, CDR2 FQGNSA. This CDR3 contains 18 residues. The V end lost 1 base, the J end lost 1 base, and 17 bases lay between the germline ends. Here the CDR3 reads CASSLDTLLAASYNEQFF. DNA of the CDR3: TGTGCCAGCAGCTTAGACACCCTTTTAGCGGCATCCTACAATGAGCAGTTCTTC. Using reference TRBV7-2 and TRBJ2-1 for the parts outside the CDR3, the full variable domain is GAGVSQSPSNKVTEKGKDVELRCDPISGHTALYWYRQSLGQGLEFLIYFQGNSAPDKSGLPSDRFSAERTGGSVSTLTIQRTQQEDSAVYLCASSLDTLLAASYNEQFFGPGTRLTVL.

This clonotype was counted at least ten times. V usage is TRBV7-2 and J usage is TRBJ1-1; D unclear. This CDR3 spans 16 amino acids. CDR1 is SGHTA and CDR2 is FQGNSA in the germline V gene. The V and J ends lost 5 bases and 2 bases respectively, with 18 bases between them. The CDR3 nucleotides are TGTGCCAGCAGCCTGACTAGCGGGAGAGCTAACACTGAAGCTTTCTTT. As protein: CASSLTSGRANTEAFF.

This clonotype was counted only a few times. The chain carries TRBV12-3 or TRBV12-4 and TRBJ1-6; TRBD1 is a possible D gene (6 bases). V gave up 5 bases and J gave up 10 bases, with 15 bases separating them. CDR3 size: 14 residues. CDR3 DNA sequence: TGTGCCAGCAGTCGTAACAGGGCGGGCTCACCCCTCCACTTT. The encoded protein is CASSRNRAGSPLHF.

This chain links TRBV20-1 with TRBJ2-1, with 7 bases matching TRBD2. V was clipped by 0 bases and J by 5 bases; unmatched bases: 7. This CDR3 region has 15 residues. Looked up from germline, CDR1 is DFQATT and CDR2 is SNEGSKA (reference sequence). The CDR3 DNA follows: TGCAGTGCTAGAGATCCGCAGCTAGCGGACAATGAGCAGTTCTTC. Translating it yields CSARDPQLADNEQFF.

This clonotype was found many times. The chain uses TRBV10-3 and TRBJ2-7, with a possible D match to TRBD2 (5 bases). Trimming left V 2 bases short and J 1 base short, with 9 bases between. The germline gives CDR1 ENHRY, CDR2 SYGVKD. The CDR3 extends over 14 amino acids. CDR3 in DNA: TGTGCCATCAGTGAGCGGCGCGGGTCCTACGAGCAGTACTTC. Translated: CAISERRGSYEQYF.

This clonotype was counted a few times. The chain uses TRBV5-1 and TRBJ2-1; 8 nucleotides match TRBD1. Trimming at V came to 0 bases and at J to 4 bases, leaving 3 bases not matched to a gene. Looked up from germline, CDR1 is SGHRS and CDR2 is YFSETQ. This CDR3 has 15 amino acids. CDR3 in DNA: TGCGCCAGCAGCTTGGGGGACAGGCGGTACAATGAGCAGTTCTTC. Protein sequence: CASSLGDRRYNEQFF. The variable domain in full, with the rest retrieved from reference TRBV5-1 and TRBJ2-1, is KAGVTQTPRYLIKTRGQQVTLSCSPISGHRSVSWYQQTPGQGLQFLFEYFSETQRNKGNFPGRFSGRQFSNSRSEMNVSTLELGDSALYLCASSLGDRRYNEQFFGPGTRLTVL.

In this sample, this clonotype turned up a few times. The chain links TRBV10-3 to TRBJ1-5; TRBD1 might be the D (5 bases). The CDR3 has 14 amino acids. CDR1 and CDR2 (germline): ENHRY, SYGVKD. Trimming left V 10 bases short and J 0 bases short, with 13 bases between. CDR3: CATQGGYSNQPQHF. For the CDR3, the DNA is TGTGCCACCCAGGGCGGGTATAGCAATCAGCCCCAGCATTTT.

This clonotype has a count of ten or more. The chain carries TRBV5-4 and TRBJ2-3, with 8 positions matching TRBD1. V shed 0 bases, J shed 2 bases, and the junction held 2 bases outside the gene matches. The CDR3 extends over 15 amino acids. The germline CDR1 and CDR2 sequences are SGHNT and YYREEE (reference sequence). As DNA, the CDR3 is TGTGCCAGCAGCTTGGGGCAGGGGGCCACAGATACGCAGTATTTT. Translating gives CASSLGQGATDTQYF.

This clonotype was picked up many times. The chain uses TRBV7-2 and TRBJ1-2; D not resolved. Germline V gene sequence: CDR1 SGHTA, CDR2 FQGNSA. CDR3 size: 12 residues. V was clipped by 5 bases and J by 4 bases, with 8 bases between them. CDR3 in amino acids: CASSSPGYGYTF. CDR3 sequence (DNA): TGTGCCAGCAGCAGCCCTGGCTATGGCTACACCTTC. Variable domain in full (rest from reference TRBV7-2 and TRBJ1-2): GAGVSQSPSNKVTEKGKDVELRCDPISGHTALYWYRQSLGQGLEFLIYFQGNSAPDKSGLPSDRFSAERTGGSVSTLTIQRTQQEDSAVYLCASSSPGYGYTFGSGTRLTVV.

Only a few counts were recorded for this clonotype. The chain combines TRBV19 with TRBJ1-1, with D unresolved. The germline CDR1 and CDR2 sequences are LNHDA and SQIVND (reference sequence). CDR3 size: 16 residues. V dropped 6 bases and J dropped 1 base, with 18 bases sitting between them. In DNA form, the CDR3 reads TGTGCCAGTAGATGGGGAGATGTGTCGGGGAACACTGAAGCTTTCTTT. Amino acid sequence: CASRWGDVSGNTEAFF.

In this sample, this clonotype turned up many times. The chain joins TRBV19 to TRBJ1-2; 7 bases map to TRBD1. Losses at the gene ends were 6 bases for V and 5 bases for J; bases not matched to a gene: 0. CDR1 is LNHDA and CDR2 is SQIVND in the germline V gene (reference sequence). The CDR3 covers 11 residues. Here the CDR3 reads CASRQGYGYTF. The CDR3, as DNA: TGTGCCAGTAGACAGGGGTATGGCTACACCTTC.

This clonotype was counted a few times. This rearrangement joins TRBV7-3 to TRBJ2-5; 7 positions match TRBD2. The germline CDR1 and CDR2 sequences are SGHTA and FQGTGA. Trimming removed 2 bases from V and 3 bases from J; junction bases left unmatched: 3. The CDR3 is made up of 14 amino acids. The CDR3 reads CASSLRGRKETQYF. DNA of the CDR3: TGTGCCAGCAGCTTACGCGGGAGAAAAGAGACCCAGTACTTC.

The rearrangement uses TRBV29-1 and TRBJ2-1, with D hard to call. Trimming removed 1 base at V and 7 bases at J, with 11 bases between. Germline loops: CDR1 SQVTM, CDR2 ANQGSEA. The CDR3 runs to 13 residues. In DNA, the CDR3 is TGCAGCGTTGAAGTTACTCTGGGTAATGAGCAGTTCTTC. Protein sequence: CSVEVTLGNEQFF.

This clonotype was picked up many times. The V and J genes are TRBV27 and TRBJ1-1; no firm D call. V lost 2 bases and J lost 4, with 11 bases in between. CDR3 size: 14 residues. Germline loops: CDR1 MNHEY, CDR2 SMNVEV (reference sequence). The CDR3, as DNA: TGTGCCAGCAGTTTAATCATGGGCAGCACTGAAGCTTTCTTT. This codes for CASSLIMGSTEAFF.

Comment on this clonotype: A much larger clone differs by one base, so this may be a read error. This rearrangement joins TRBV12-3 or TRBV12-4 to TRBJ2-3; D perhaps matches TRBD2 (5 bases). The CDR3 extends over 13 amino acids. Trimming left V 5 bases short and J 11 bases short, with 17 bases between. CDR3 sequence reads: CASSQTGSHEQYF. DNA of the CDR3: TGTGCCAGCAGTCAAACGGGATCCCATGAGCAGTATTTT.

There are a few counts of this clonotype. J is TRBJ1-2 and V is TRBV11-1; TRBD1 might be the D (5 bases). Trimming took 5 bases from V and 5 from J, leaving 12 bases between them. CDR3 length: 13 amino acids. Germline CDR1 reads SGHAT; CDR2 reads FQDESV (reference sequence). The CDR3 sequence: CASSPAGDYGYTF. In nucleotides, the CDR3 is TGTGCCAGCAGCCCAGCGGGGGATTATGGCTACACCTTC.

This clonotype showed up many times. The CDR3 is CASSLAGLPNEQFF. CDR3 sequence (DNA): TGTGCCAGCAGCCTCGCCGGACTCCCCAATGAGCAGTTCTTC. The V call is TRBV11-2, the J call TRBJ2-1, with a possible D match to TRBD2 (5 bases). This CDR3 has 14 residues. Trimming took off 5 bases at V and 6 bases at J, with 14 bases between the two ends. Germline CDR1 reads SGHAT; CDR2 reads FQNNGV.